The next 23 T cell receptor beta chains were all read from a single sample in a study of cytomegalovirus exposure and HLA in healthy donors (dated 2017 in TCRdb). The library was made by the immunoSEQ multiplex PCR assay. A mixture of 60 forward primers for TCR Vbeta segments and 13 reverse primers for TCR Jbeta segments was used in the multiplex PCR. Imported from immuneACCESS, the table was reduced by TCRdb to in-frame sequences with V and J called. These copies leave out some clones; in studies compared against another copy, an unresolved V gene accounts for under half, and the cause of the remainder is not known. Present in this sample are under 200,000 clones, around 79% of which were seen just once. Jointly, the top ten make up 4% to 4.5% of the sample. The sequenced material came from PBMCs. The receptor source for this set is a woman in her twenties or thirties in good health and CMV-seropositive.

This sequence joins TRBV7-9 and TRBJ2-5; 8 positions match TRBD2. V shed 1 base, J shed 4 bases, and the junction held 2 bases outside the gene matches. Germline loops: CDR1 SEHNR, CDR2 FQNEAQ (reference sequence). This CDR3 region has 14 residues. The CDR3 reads CASSLDRGGETQYF. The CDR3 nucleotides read TGTGCCAGCAGCTTAGACCGGGGGGGAGAGACCCAGTACTTC.

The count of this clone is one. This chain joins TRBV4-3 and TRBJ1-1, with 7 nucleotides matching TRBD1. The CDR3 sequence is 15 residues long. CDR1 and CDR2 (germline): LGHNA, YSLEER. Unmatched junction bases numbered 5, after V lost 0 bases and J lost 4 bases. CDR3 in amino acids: CASSQDQGVSTEAFF. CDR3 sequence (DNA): TGCGCCAGCAGCCAAGATCAGGGGGTAAGCACTGAAGCTTTCTTT.

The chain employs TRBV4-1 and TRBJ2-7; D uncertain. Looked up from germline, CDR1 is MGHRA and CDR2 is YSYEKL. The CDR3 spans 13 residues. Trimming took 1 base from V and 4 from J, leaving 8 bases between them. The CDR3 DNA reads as TGCGCCAGCAGCCAAGCCCGCGGATACGAGCAGTACTTC. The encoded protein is CASSQARGYEQYF.

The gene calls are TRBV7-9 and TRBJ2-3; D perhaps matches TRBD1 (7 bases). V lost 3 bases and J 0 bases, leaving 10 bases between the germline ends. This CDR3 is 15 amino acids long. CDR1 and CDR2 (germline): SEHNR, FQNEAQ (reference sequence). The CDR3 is CASSFRGTSTDTQYF. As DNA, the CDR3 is TGTGCCAGCAGCTTCAGGGGGACTAGCACAGATACGCAGTATTTT.

CDR3 residues: CASSESGANYGYTF. As DNA, the CDR3 is TGTGCCAGCAGTGAATCAGGGGCGAACTATGGCTACACCTTC. The chain combines TRBV6-4 with TRBJ1-2; a weak D match, TRBD1 (6 bases). CDR3 length equals 14 residues. Germline assignment: CDR1 MRHNA and CDR2 SNTAGT. V lost 3 bases to trimming and J lost 2 bases, with 10 bases between them.

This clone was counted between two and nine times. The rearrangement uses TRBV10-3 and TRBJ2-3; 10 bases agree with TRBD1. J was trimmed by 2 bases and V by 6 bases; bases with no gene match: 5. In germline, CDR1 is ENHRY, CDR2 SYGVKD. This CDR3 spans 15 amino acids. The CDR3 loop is CAIRYGQGDTDTQYF. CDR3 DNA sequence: TGTGCCATCAGGTACGGACAGGGGGACACAGATACGCAGTATTTT.

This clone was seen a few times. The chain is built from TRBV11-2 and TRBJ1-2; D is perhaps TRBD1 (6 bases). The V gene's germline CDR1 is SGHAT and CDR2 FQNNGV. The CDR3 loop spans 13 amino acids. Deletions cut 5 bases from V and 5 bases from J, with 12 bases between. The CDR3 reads CASSPGQLYGYTF. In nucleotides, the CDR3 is TGTGCCAGCAGCCCTGGACAGCTTTATGGCTACACCTTC.

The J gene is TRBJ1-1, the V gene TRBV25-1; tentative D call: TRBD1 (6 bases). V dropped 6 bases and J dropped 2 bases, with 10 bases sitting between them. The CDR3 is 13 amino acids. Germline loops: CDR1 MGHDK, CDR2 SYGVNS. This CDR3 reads CASRKGENTEAFF. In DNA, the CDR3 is TGTGCCAGCAGGAAGGGGGAAAACACTGAAGCTTTCTTT.

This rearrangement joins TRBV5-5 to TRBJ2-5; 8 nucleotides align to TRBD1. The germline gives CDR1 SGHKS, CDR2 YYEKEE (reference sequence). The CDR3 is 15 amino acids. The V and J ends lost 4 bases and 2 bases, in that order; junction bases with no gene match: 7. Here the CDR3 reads CASSARTGRQETQYF. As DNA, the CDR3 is TGTGCCAGCAGCGCCCGGACAGGGAGGCAAGAGACCCAGTACTTC.

The CDR3 nucleotides read TGCGCCAGCAGTCCCCCGGGACAGGGGGCCGGCGAGCAGTACTTC. Translation gives CASSPPGQGAGEQYF. The chain couples TRBV23-1 to TRBJ2-7, with 12 bases identical to TRBD1. TRBV23-1 belongs to the ORF category, with a function that is uncertain. This CDR3 spans 15 amino acids. The ends lost 4 bases at V and 6 bases at J; junction bases unmatched: 7.

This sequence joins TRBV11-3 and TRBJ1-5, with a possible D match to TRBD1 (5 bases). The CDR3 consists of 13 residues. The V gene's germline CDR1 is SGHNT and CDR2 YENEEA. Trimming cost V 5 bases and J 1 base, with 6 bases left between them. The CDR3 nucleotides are TGTGCCAGCAGCCGGACAAGCAATCAGCCCCAGCATTTT. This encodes CASSRTSNQPQHF.

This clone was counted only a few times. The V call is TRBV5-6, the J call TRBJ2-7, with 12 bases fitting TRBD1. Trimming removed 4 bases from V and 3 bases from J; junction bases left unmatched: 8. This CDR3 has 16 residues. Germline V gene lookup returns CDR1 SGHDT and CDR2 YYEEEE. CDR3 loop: CASSAFGTGGFYEQYF. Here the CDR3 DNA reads TGTGCCAGCAGCGCCTTTGGGACAGGGGGCTTCTACGAGCAGTACTTC.

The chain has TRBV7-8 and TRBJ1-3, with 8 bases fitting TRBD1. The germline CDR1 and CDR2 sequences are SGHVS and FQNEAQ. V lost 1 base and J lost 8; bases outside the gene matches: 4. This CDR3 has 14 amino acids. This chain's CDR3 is CASSLGQGRDTIYF. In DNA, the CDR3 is TGTGCCAGCAGCTTAGGACAGGGGAGAGACACCATATATTTT.

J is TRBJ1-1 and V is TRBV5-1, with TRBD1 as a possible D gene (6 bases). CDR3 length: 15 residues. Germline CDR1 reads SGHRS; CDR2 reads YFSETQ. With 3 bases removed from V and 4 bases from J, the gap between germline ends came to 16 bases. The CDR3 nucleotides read TGCGCCAGCAGCTGGGGGCCTTTGGGGGCCACTGAAGCTTTCTTT. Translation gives CASSWGPLGATEAFF.

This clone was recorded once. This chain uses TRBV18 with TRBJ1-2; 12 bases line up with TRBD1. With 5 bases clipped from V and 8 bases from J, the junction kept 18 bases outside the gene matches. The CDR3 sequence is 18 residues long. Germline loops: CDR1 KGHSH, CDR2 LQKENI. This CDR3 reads CASSRGAQVGTGGFGYTF. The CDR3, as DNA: TGTGCCAGCTCAAGGGGGGCCCAGGTCGGGACAGGGGGCTTCGGCTACACCTTC.

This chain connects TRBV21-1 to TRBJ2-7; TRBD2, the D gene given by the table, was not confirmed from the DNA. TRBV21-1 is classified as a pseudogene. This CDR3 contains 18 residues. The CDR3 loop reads CASSKRWGWAGERYEQYF. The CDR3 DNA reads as TGTGCCAGCAGCAAAAGGTGGGGGTGGGCGGGAGAAAGATACGAGCAGTACTTC.

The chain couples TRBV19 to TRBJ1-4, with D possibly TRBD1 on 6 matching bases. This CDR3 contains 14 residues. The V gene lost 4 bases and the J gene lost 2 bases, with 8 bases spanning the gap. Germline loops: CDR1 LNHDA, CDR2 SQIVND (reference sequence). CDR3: CASSNRATNEKLFF. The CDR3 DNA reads TGTGCCAGTAGTAACAGGGCTACTAATGAAAAACTGTTTTTT.

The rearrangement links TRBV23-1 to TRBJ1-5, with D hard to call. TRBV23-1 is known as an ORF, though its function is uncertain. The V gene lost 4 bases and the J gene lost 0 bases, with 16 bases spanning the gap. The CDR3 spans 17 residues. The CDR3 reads CASSPRCAGYSNQPQHF. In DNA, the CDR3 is TGCGCCAGCAGTCCTCGTTGCGCAGGCTATAGCAATCAGCCCCAGCATTTT.

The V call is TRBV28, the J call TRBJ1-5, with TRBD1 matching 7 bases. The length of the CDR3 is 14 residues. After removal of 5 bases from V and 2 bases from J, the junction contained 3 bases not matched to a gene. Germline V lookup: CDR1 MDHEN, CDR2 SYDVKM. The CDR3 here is CASSPGQGNQPQHF. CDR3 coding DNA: TGTGCCAGCAGTCCCGGACAGGGCAATCAGCCCCAGCATTTT.

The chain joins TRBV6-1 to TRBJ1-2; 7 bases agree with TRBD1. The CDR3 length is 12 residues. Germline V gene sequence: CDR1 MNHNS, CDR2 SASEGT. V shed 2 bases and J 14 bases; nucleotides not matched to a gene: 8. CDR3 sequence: CASSESDRAKTF. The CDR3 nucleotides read TGTGCCAGCAGTGAAAGTGACAGGGCGAAAACCTTC.

The CDR3 bases are TGTGCCAGCAGCTTATCAACTAGGGAGCAGTTCTTC. Its protein is CASSLSTREQFF. This chain connects TRBV7-9 to TRBJ2-1; TRBD2 is a possible D gene (5 bases). Trimming shortened V by 2 bases and J by 10 bases, and 9 bases separated the two germline ends. The CDR3 has 12 amino acids. Per the germline V gene, CDR1 is SEHNR and CDR2 is FQNEAQ (reference sequence).

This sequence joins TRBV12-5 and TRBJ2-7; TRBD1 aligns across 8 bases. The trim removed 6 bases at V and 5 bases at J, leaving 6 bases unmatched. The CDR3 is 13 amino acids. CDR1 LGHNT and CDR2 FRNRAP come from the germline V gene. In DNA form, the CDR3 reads TGTGCTAGTGGGACAGGGGTGGTCGACGAGCAGTACTTC. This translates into CASGTGVVDEQYF.

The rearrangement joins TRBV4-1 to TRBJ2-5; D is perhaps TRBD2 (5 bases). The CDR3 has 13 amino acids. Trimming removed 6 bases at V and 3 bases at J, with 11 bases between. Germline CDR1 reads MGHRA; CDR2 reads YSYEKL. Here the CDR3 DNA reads TGCGCCAGCAGGCGGGCAGCCAAAGAGACCCAGTACTTC. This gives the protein CASRRAAKETQYF.